This T cell receptor (beta chain) was identified during a study of neoadjuvant nivolumab and ipilimumab in lung cancer. Findings of the study overall: From pretherapy to surgery, tumor richness and clonality rose with dual therapy. Only a small number of samples underwent TCR sequencing.

Using immunoSEQ multiplex PCR, the repertoire was profiled, and TCRdb retains in-frame clones only, with some absent. Here the sample spans fewer than 20,000 clones, 76% being singletons. Turning to this clone: The antigen is undetermined.

Germline assignment: CDR1 LGHNA and CDR2 YNFKEQ. The trim removed 1 base at V and 5 bases at J, leaving 5 bases unmatched. The CDR3 totals 14 residues. The specimen comprised tumor tissue, sampled after neoadjuvant nivolumab, alone or with ipilimumab, at or shortly before surgery. The sequence was obtained from an adult with non-small cell lung cancer. V is TRBV4-2 and J is TRBJ2-7, with 7 bases aligning to TRBD1. For the CDR3, the DNA is TGTGCCAGCAGCCAAGTTGACAGGGCCGACGAGCAGTACTTC. This translates into CASSQVDRADEQYF.